A single sample gave rise to the 3 T cell receptor beta chains below, sequenced in a study of blood T cell repertoires in COVID-19. The data were produced by immunoSEQ multiplex PCR, yet TCRdb's version contains in-frame clones alone and is incomplete. The sample consists of some 200,000 clones, about nine tenths of them appearing once. The sample taken for sequencing was PBMCs or T cells enriched from blood (not recorded which). The receptor source for this set is a young woman who had recovered from COVID-19.

Note on this clone: A junction end diverges from the germline sequence, so it may reflect a read error. The V call is TRBV4-1, the J call TRBJ1-2; possible D gene TRBD1, 6 bases. This CDR3 spans 11 amino acids. Germline V gene lookup returns CDR1 MGHRA and CDR2 YSYEKL. CDR3 bases: TGCGCCAGCAGCTCGACAGGCCGCGCCTCTTTC. Protein sequence: CASSSTGRASF.

V and J are TRBV6-2 or TRBV6-3 and TRBJ1-5, with D tentatively TRBD1 (5 bases). The ends were cut back, 2 bases at V and 5 bases at J, with 10 bases in the middle. This CDR3 comprises 14 residues. Germline V gene lookup returns CDR1 MNHEY and CDR2 SVGEGT. The CDR3, as DNA: TGTGCCAGCAGTTACAACCGGGGGGATCAGCCCCAGCATTTT. This sequence encodes CASSYNRGDQPQHF.

This chain uses TRBV7-9 with TRBJ2-2, with 7 bases fitting TRBD1. This CDR3 has 16 residues. The V gene's germline CDR1 is SEHNR and CDR2 FQNEAQ (reference sequence). J lost 4 bases, V lost 5 bases, and 10 bases had no gene match. CDR3: CASSPSGPGGTGELFF. The CDR3, as DNA: TGTGCCAGCAGCCCATCAGGTCCAGGGGGCACCGGGGAGCTGTTTTTT.